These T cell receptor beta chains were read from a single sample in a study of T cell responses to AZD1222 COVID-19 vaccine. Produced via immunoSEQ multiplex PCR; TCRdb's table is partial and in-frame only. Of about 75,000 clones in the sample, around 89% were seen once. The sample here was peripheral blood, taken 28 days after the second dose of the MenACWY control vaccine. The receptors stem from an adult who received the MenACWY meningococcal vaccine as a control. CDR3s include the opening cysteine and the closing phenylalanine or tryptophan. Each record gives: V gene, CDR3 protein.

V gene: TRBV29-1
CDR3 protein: CSGIDRGSEDTQYF

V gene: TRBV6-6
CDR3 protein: CASSYAGQSEAFF

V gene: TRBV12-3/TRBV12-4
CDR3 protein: CASSFSNYGYTF

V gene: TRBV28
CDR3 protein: CASTWTGSQAFF

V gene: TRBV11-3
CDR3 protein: CASSWGPERPTGELFF

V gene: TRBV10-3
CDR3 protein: CATNSPPGGEQYF

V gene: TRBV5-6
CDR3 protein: CASSSRRLAGVGVVGELFF

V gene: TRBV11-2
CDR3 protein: CASSYWTSGRTDTQYF

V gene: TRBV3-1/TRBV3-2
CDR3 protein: CASSQLHRGRFYEQYF

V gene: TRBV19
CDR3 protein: CASSIRETQYF

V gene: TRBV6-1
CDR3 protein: CASSEGNDNEQFF

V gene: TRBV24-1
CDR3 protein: CATSGPDRGNYGYTF

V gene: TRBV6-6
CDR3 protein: CASSPGQSYNQPQHF

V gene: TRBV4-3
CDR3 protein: CASSDLRGGPGYNEQFF

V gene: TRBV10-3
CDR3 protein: CAISESRGVNTGELFF

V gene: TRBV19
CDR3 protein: CASSIGGGTEKLFF

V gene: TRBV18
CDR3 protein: CASSPAALETQYF

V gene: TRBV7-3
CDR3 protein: CASSSQETQYF

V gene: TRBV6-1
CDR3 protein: CASSEAHYRRANYGYTF

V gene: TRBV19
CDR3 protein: CASSPAEGNRNGYTF

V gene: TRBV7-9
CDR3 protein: CASSRLGAGETQYF

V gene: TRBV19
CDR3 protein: CASSGTDLSGNTIYF

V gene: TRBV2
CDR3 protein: CASRGQGGNEQFF

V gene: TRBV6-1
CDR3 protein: CASSELANIHNQPQHF

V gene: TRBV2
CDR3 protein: CASSVNGQGGEQYF

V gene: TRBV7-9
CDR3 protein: CASSSTGGTGTFISYGYTF

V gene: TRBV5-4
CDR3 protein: CASSLWGRMYGYTF

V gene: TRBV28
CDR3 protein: CASSSVGALFF

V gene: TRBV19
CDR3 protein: CASSTPSGGSYNEQFF

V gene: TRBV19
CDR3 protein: CASIRIYEQYF

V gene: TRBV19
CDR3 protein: CASSQGPDQPQHF

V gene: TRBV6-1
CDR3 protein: CASSEAGQLYNEQFF

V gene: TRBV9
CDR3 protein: CASSGPLLYNEQFF

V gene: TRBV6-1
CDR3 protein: CASSDGQGVETQYF

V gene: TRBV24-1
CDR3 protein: CATSDLSRGQGARNEQFF

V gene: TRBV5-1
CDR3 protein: CASSWAGNSYEQYF

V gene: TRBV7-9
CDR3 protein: CASSLARLGEEQYF

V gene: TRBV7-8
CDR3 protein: CASSLALLYSNQPQHF

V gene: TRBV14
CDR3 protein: CASSQELVAGTDTQYF

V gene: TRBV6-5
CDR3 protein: CASNPTGGAGYGYTF